The clone carrying this T cell receptor beta chain showed up just a few times. Antigen unknown. TCRdb processed the 5' RACE reads anew with MiXCR; each CDR3 protein has one entry. Found here are roughly 50,000 distinct CDR3 sequences, almost 25% of them singletons; the top ten hold roughly 3%. Study findings and constraints: Whole repertoires were not studied in the larger cohort, only one V-J beta rearrangement. Tumor memory CD4+ T cell TCR gene usage clustered with blood and lymph node memory CD4+ cells and lymph node naive CD4+ cells.

The CDR3 runs to 14 residues. Per germline, CDR1 SGHNT and CDR2 YENEEA. Trimming stripped 1 base from V and 0 bases from J, with 5 bases between. Naive CD4+ cells had CD25+ Tregs removed. This chain connects TRBV11-3 to TRBJ2-3; D remains unclear. This clonotype originated in a female donor with breast cancer. Sequencing input: tumor-infiltrating naive CD4+ T cells sorted from the breast tumor. Subset described: naive CD4+ T cells, CD4+CD45RA+CD25-. CDR3 loop: CASSLGRSTDTQYF. DNA for the CDR3: TGTGCCAGCAGCTTAGGGCGGAGCACAGATACGCAGTATTTT.